These 27 T cell receptor beta chains originate from one sample sequenced in a study of T cell responses to AZD1222 COVID-19 vaccine. Generated by immunoSEQ multiplex PCR, the TCRdb table keeps only in-frame clones and is missing some. The table lists 120,000 or so clones, roughly 89% of them singletons. The source material was peripheral blood, sampled on day 0 of MenACWY control vaccination. Receptors originate from an adult in good health.

The chain links TRBV5-1 to TRBJ2-7, with 9 bases matching TRBD1. The CDR3 runs to 12 residues. Per the germline V gene, CDR1 is SGHRS and CDR2 is YFSETQ. V dropped 7 bases and J dropped 6; count of bases not matched to a gene: 5. The chain's CDR3 is CASGDRVSEQYF. CDR3 in DNA: TGCGCCAGCGGGGACAGGGTCTCCGAGCAGTACTTC.

V is TRBV4-1 and J is TRBJ2-4, with D unclear. Germline lookup yields CDR1 MGHRA and CDR2 YSYEKL. V dropped 1 base and J dropped 5 bases, with 12 bases sitting between them. CDR3 length: 15 residues. The DNA of the CDR3 is TGCGCCAGCAGCCAAGGTCCTAGTGCGGAAAACATTCAGTACTTC. It codes for CASSQGPSAENIQYF.

The chain joins TRBV5-1 to TRBJ2-3; the match to TRBD1 covers 10 bases. Germline V gene lookup returns CDR1 SGHRS and CDR2 YFSETQ. This CDR3 spans 16 amino acids. The J segment lost 4 bases and the V segment lost 4 bases, leaving 9 bases of the junction unmatched. This CDR3 reads CASSPFTTGGPDTQYF. The CDR3 DNA reads TGCGCCAGCAGCCCGTTTACGACAGGGGGCCCAGATACGCAGTATTTT.

The rearrangement uses TRBV3-1 (or the pseudogene TRBV3-2) and TRBJ2-2; possibly TRBD1 for D (5 bases). CDR1 and CDR2 from the germline V gene are LGHDT and YNNKEL (reference sequence). The CDR3 spans 13 residues. The ends were cut back, 7 bases at V and 2 bases at J, with 8 bases in the middle. The CDR3 loop is CASTDSNTGELFF. Here the CDR3 DNA reads TGTGCCAGCACCGACAGTAACACCGGGGAGCTGTTTTTT.

This chain uses TRBV5-3 with TRBJ1-6; D is uncertain. TRBV5-3 is filed as an ORF, its function uncertain. Trimming stripped 2 bases from V and 10 bases from J, with 16 bases between. This CDR3 is 15 amino acids long. The CDR3 sequence: CARSFVPRRSSPLHF. CDR3 nucleotides: TGTGCCAGAAGCTTTGTACCCAGACGGTCCTCACCCCTCCACTTT.

This rearrangement joins TRBV5-4 to TRBJ1-5; 10 bases fit TRBD1. The CDR3 has 14 amino acids. V was pared by 4 bases and J by 7 bases, with 5 bases of the junction left unmatched. CDR1 is SGHNT, CDR2 YYREEE, per germline (reference sequence). DNA for the CDR3: TGTGCCAGCAGCCCCGGGACAGGGGACCAGCCCCAGCATTTT. It translates to CASSPGTGDQPQHF. Combining the CDR3 with reference TRBV5-4 and TRBJ1-5 gives the whole variable domain ETGVTQSPTHLIKTRGQQVTLRCSSQSGHNTVSWYQQALGQGPQFIFQYYREEENGRGNFPPRFSGLQFPNYSSELNVNALELDDSALYLCASSPGTGDQPQHFGDGTRLSIL.

V gene TRBV11-1 combines with J gene TRBJ2-7; TRBD2 agrees at 11 bases. The CDR3 loop spans 15 amino acids. With V trimmed by 5 bases and J by 2 bases, 5 bases remained unmatched. Looked up from germline, CDR1 is SGHAT and CDR2 is FQDESV (reference sequence). CDR3 nucleotides: TGTGCCAGCAGCCCGGGACTAGCGGAAACCTACGAGCAGTACTTC. It translates to CASSPGLAETYEQYF.

The V gene is TRBV7-9, the J gene TRBJ2-7; D not certain. The CDR3 has 12 amino acids. V gave up 5 bases and J gave up 7 bases, with 12 bases separating them. Germline V gives CDR1 SEHNR, CDR2 FQNEAQ (reference sequence). CDR3 sequence: CASSISVYEQYF. The CDR3 DNA is TGTGCCAGCAGCATCTCGGTTTATGAGCAGTACTTC.

The chain couples TRBV9 to TRBJ1-4; TRBD1 is a possible D gene (5 bases). The CDR3 length is 16 residues. V lost 3 bases and J 5 bases, leaving 17 bases between the germline ends. CDR1 is SGDLS, CDR2 YYNGEE, per germline. The CDR3: CASSEGRQSLNEKLFF. DNA for the CDR3: TGTGCCAGCAGCGAGGGGAGACAGAGTTTGAATGAAAAACTGTTTTTT.

The chain carries TRBV5-5 and TRBJ1-2, with D perhaps TRBD1 (5 bases). Trimming stripped 4 bases from V and 2 bases from J, with 9 bases between. The germline CDR1 and CDR2 sequences are SGHKS and YYEKEE (reference sequence). This CDR3 is built from 13 residues. The CDR3: CASSNRDNYGYTF. The CDR3 DNA follows: TGTGCCAGCAGCAATCGGGACAACTATGGCTACACCTTC.

The chain carries TRBV5-4 and TRBJ1-6; no definite D call. V lost 0 bases, J lost 10 bases, and 8 bases lay in between. Germline-derived CDR1 and CDR2 are SGHNT and YYREEE (reference sequence). The CDR3 runs 13 residues. The CDR3 sequence is CASSLDSGSPLHF. In DNA, the CDR3 is TGTGCCAGCAGCTTGGACAGCGGGTCACCCCTCCACTTT.

This chain links TRBV7-2 with TRBJ2-2; 11 bases map to TRBD2. Losses at the gene ends were 5 bases for V and 7 bases for J; bases not matched to a gene: 6. The CDR3 covers 15 residues. CDR1 and CDR2 (germline): SGHTA, FQGNSA. The CDR3 is CASSPLAGGVGELFF. The DNA of the CDR3 is TGTGCCAGCAGCCCCCTAGCGGGAGGCGTCGGGGAGCTGTTTTTT.

The J gene is TRBJ1-2, the V gene TRBV24-1; a weak D match, TRBD1 (5 bases). CDR3 length: 16 amino acids. With 3 bases removed from V and 2 bases from J, the gap between germline ends came to 15 bases. CDR1 KGHDR and CDR2 SFDVKD come from the germline V gene. CDR3 nucleotides: TGTGCCACCAGTGATAGCGGGGGACCACTAAACTATGGCTACACCTTC. Its translation: CATSDSGGPLNYGYTF.

V gene TRBV27 combines with J gene TRBJ1-2; TRBD1 matches 8 bases. CDR1 and CDR2 (germline): MNHEY, SMNVEV (reference sequence). The CDR3 loop spans 15 amino acids. Germline trimming cut 5 bases from V and 8 bases from J; bases unmatched to any gene: 13. Here the CDR3 reads CASSNRQGSQGGYTF. In DNA form, the CDR3 reads TGTGCCAGCAGTAATAGACAGGGGAGCCAGGGGGGCTACACCTTC.

This sequence joins TRBV7-2 and TRBJ2-4, with 7 nucleotides matching TRBD2. The V segment lost 0 bases and the J segment 5 bases; nucleotides outside the gene matches: 4. There are 15 residues in the CDR3. Per the germline V gene, CDR1 is SGHTA and CDR2 is FQGNSA. The CDR3 DNA sequence: TGTGCCAGCAGCTTAGCCCGGGACTATCAAAACATTCAGTACTTC. As protein: CASSLARDYQNIQYF.

This chain uses TRBV7-9 with TRBJ2-7; 9 nucleotides line up with TRBD1. V lost 0 bases to trimming and J lost 3 bases; unmatched junction nucleotides: 6. Per germline, CDR1 SEHNR and CDR2 FQNEAQ (reference sequence). CDR3 size: 16 residues. CDR3 nucleotide sequence: TGTGCCAGCAGCTTAGCTCTCTGGGACAGGGTCTACGAGCAGTACTTC. This gives the protein CASSLALWDRVYEQYF.

CDR3 nucleotide sequence: TGTGCCAGCAGCCACTCCGGGGGGCTCGACGAGCAGTACTTC. It encodes CASSHSGGLDEQYF. J is TRBJ2-7 and V is TRBV7-2; D might be TRBD2 (7 bases). Germline V gene sequence: CDR1 SGHTA, CDR2 FQGNSA. The CDR3 spans 14 residues. Trimming took 5 bases from V and 5 from J, leaving 16 bases between them.

The chain uses TRBV4-1 and TRBJ1-2; weak D call: TRBD1 (6 bases). The CDR3 has 13 amino acids. Germline CDR1 and CDR2: MGHRA and YSYEKL. The V and J ends lost 8 bases and 8 bases respectively, with 18 bases between them. The CDR3 here is CASHQIGQSGYTF. Written as DNA, the CDR3 is TGCGCCAGCCACCAGATCGGACAGTCGGGCTACACCTTC.

J is TRBJ2-6 and V is TRBV14, with 9 bases matching TRBD1. Germline V gene data show CDR1 as SGHDN and CDR2 as FVKESK. This CDR3 region has 20 residues. Trimming took 2 bases from V and 4 from J; bases not matched to a gene: 15. The CDR3 sequence: CASSQLGHRGLGSGANVLTF. For the CDR3, the DNA is TGTGCCAGCAGCCAATTAGGGCACAGGGGGCTAGGGTCCGGGGCCAACGTCCTGACTTTC.

The chain is built from TRBV6-5 and TRBJ2-7; D remains unclear. Germline CDR1 and CDR2: MNHEY and SVGAGI. This CDR3 comprises 15 residues. Deletions cut 6 bases from V and 4 bases from J, with 19 bases between. CDR3 amino acids: CASSKSQDGSYEQYF. CDR3 bases: TGTGCCAGCAGCAAGAGCCAGGATGGCTCATACGAGCAGTACTTC.

V and J are TRBV6-2 or TRBV6-3 and TRBJ2-1; D unresolved. V was pared by 0 bases and J by 4 bases, with 4 bases between. This CDR3 contains 13 residues. Per the germline V gene, CDR1 is MNHEY and CDR2 is SVGEGT. This chain's CDR3 is CASSYSSYNEQFF. The CDR3 bases are TGTGCCAGCAGTTACTCCTCGTACAATGAGCAGTTCTTC.

The CDR3 nucleotides read TGTGCCAGCAGCCGAGGCTCCTCCGGGACAGTGAACACTGAAGCTTTCTTT. It yields the protein CASSRGSSGTVNTEAFF. The V and J genes are TRBV11-3 and TRBJ1-1; TRBD1 agrees at 7 bases. Unmatched junction bases numbered 12, after V lost 5 bases and J lost 0 bases. CDR1 is SGHNT and CDR2 is YENEEA in the germline V gene. The CDR3 has 17 amino acids.

The rearrangement links TRBV5-4 to TRBJ2-2, with 7 bases lining up with TRBD2. Germline lookup yields CDR1 SGHNT and CDR2 YYREEE (reference sequence). The CDR3 covers 17 residues. J lost 6 bases, V lost 0 bases, and 11 bases had no gene match. CDR3 coding DNA: TGTGCCAGCAGCTTGGGGGGAGGGACTGCTGGGGCCGGGGAGCTGTTTTTT. Translated: CASSLGGGTAGAGELFF. Filled out from reference TRBV5-4 and TRBJ2-2, the complete variable domain reads ETGVTQSPTHLIKTRGQQVTLRCSSQSGHNTVSWYQQALGQGPQFIFQYYREEENGRGNFPPRFSGLQFPNYSSELNVNALELDDSALYLCASSLGGGTAGAGELFFGEGSRLTVL.

The genes are TRBV6-4 and TRBJ2-2, with 7 bases that match TRBD1. The germline V gene has CDR1 MRHNA and CDR2 SNTAGT. The CDR3 extends over 15 amino acids. V lost 4 bases, J lost 4 bases, and 6 bases stayed unmatched. CDR3 DNA: TGTGCCAGCAGTGCCGGGGACAGTTCCACCGGGGAGCTGTTTTTT. Residues: CASSAGDSSTGELFF.

The chain has TRBV9 and TRBJ1-5; D gene unclear. CDR1 and CDR2 from the germline V gene are SGDLS and YYNGEE. V shed 6 bases and J shed 3 bases, with 7 bases lying between them. This CDR3 has 12 residues. The DNA for the CDR3 is TGTGCCAGCACCTACCTCAATCAGCCCCAGCATTTT. Its translation is CASTYLNQPQHF.

CDR3 region: CASSPEGAAGNTIYF. The CDR3 coding sequence is TGCGCCAGCAGCCCAGAGGGGGCGGCTGGAAACACCATATATTTT. The chain carries TRBV5-1 and TRBJ1-3, with 7 bases identical to TRBD1. V shed 4 bases, J shed 2 bases, and the junction held 6 bases outside the gene matches. Germline CDR1 reads SGHRS; CDR2 reads YFSETQ. This CDR3 comprises 15 residues.

The chain joins TRBV2 to TRBJ1-1; D uncertain. The V gene's germline CDR1 is SNHLY and CDR2 FYNNEI. This CDR3 region has 13 residues. V was cut by 3 bases and J by 7 bases, with 12 bases left in between. The CDR3 is CASSDRAFNEAFF. In DNA, the CDR3 is TGTGCCAGCAGTGATAGGGCGTTTAATGAAGCTTTCTTT.